This T cell receptor beta chain derives from a study of neurological immune-mediated disorders. This clonotype was counted many times. TCRdb reprocessed the 5' RACE reads with MiXCR, giving one entry per CDR3 protein. The sample consists of approximately 100,000 distinct CDR3 sequences, around 3.3% of them appearing once. CDR3 length: 12 residues. CDR1 and CDR2 (germline): SQVTM, ANQGSEA. The V end was cut by 4 bases, the J end by 6 bases, with 10 bases between. The origin of this receptor is a woman aged 18-30 years with multiple sclerosis. Source material: PBMCs. The chain carries TRBV29-1 and TRBJ2-1; weak D call: TRBD1 (7 bases). The DNA for the CDR3 is TGCAGCGTTGCAGGGGGGCCCAATGAGCAGTTCTTC. Amino acid sequence: CSVAGGPNEQFF.